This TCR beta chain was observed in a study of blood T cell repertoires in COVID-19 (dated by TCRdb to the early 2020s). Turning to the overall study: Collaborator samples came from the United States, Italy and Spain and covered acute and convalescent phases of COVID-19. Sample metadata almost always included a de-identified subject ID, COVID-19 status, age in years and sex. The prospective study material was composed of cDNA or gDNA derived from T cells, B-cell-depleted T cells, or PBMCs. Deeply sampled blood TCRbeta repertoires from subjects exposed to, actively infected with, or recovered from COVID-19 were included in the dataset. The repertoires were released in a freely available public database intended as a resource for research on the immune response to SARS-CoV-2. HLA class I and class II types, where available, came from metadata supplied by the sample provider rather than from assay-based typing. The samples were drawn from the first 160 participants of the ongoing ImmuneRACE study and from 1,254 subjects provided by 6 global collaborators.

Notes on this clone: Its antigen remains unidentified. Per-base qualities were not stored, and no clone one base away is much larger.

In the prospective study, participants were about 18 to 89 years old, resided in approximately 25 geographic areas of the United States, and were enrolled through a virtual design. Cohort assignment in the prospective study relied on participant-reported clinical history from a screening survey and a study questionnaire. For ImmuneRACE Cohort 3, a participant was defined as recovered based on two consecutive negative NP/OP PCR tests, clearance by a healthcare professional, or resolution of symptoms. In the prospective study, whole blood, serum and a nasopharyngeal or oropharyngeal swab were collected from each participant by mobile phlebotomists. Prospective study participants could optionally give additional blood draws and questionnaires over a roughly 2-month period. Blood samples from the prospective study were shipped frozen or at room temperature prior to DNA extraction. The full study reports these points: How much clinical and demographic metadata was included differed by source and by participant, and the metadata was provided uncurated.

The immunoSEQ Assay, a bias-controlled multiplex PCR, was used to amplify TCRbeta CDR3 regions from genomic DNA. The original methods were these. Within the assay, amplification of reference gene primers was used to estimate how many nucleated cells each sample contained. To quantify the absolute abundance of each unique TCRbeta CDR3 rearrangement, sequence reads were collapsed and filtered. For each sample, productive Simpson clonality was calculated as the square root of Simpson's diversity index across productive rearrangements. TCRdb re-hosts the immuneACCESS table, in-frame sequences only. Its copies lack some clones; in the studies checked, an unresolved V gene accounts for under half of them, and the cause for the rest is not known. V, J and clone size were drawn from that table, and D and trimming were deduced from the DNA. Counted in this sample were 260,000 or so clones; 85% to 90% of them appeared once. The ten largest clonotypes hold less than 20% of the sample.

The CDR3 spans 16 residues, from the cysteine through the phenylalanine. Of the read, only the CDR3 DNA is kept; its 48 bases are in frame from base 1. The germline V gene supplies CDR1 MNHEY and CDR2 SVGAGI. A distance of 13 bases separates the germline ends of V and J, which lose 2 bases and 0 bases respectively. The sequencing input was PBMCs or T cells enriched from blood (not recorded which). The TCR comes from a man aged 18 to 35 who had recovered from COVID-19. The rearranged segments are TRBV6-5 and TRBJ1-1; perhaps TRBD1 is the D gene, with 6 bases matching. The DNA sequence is TGTGCCAGCAGTTACCTCCGGACAGAAATGAACACTGAAGCTTTCTTT. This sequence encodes CASSYLRTEMNTEAFF.